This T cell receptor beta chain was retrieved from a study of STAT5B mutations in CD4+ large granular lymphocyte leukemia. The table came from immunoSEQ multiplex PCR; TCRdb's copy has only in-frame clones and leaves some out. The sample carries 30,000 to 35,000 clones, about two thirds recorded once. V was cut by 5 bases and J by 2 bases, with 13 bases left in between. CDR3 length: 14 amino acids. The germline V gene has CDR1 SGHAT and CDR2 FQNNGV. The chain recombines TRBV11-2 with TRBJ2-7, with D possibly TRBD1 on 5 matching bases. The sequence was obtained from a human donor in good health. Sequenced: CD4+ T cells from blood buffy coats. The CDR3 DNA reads TGTGCCAGCAGCACCAGGGTAGGGCCCTACGAGCAGTACTTC. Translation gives CASSTRVGPYEQYF.